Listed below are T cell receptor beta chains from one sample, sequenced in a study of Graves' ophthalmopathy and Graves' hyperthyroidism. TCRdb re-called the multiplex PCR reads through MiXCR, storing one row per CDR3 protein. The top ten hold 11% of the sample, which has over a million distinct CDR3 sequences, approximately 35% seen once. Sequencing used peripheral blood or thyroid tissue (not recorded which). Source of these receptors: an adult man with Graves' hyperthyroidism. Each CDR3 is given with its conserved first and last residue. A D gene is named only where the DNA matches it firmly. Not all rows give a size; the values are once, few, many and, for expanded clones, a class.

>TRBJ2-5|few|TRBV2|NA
TGTGCCAGGAGTCTGGTCCGAGGAGAGACCCAGTACTTC
CARSLVRGETQYF
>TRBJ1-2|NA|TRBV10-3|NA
TGTGCCATCAGTGAGTCGCTAGCGGGAGGGGATGGCTACACCTTC
CAISESLAGGDGYTF
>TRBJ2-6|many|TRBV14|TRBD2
TGTGCCAGCAGCCAAGTAGGCGGGGGGGCCTCTGGGGCCAACGTCCTGACTTTC
CASSQVGGGASGANVLTF
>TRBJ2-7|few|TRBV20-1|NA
TGCAGTGCTAGATGGACTTGGTCCTACGAGCAGTACTTC
CSARWTWSYEQYF
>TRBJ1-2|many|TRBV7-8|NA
TGTGCCAGCAGCCAAAACAGGGCGGGTGGCTACACCTTC
CASSQNRAGGYTF
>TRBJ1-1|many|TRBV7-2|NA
TGTGCCAGCAGCCCCCAGATGGGGAACACTGAAGCTTTCTTT
CASSPQMGNTEAFF
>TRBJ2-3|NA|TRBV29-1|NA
TGCAGCGTTGTGATGGGGGGATTAGGAGCGCAGTATTTT
CSVVMGGLGAQYF
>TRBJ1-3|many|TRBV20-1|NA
TGCAGTGCTAGAGGTTTAAGGGGGAGATCGAACACCATATATTTT
CSARGLRGRSNTIYF
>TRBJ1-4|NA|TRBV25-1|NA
TGTGCCAGCAGCTTAGCGGGAGGAGGGGCTAATGAAAAACTGTTTTTT
CASSLAGGGANEKLFF
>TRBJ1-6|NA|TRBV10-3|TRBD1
TGTGCCATCAGGGCTCGGGACAGACTCTCACCCCTCCACTTT
CAIRARDRLSPLHF
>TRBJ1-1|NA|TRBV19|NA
TGTGCCAGTGCGTGGTTCAACACTGAAGCTTTCTTT
CASAWFNTEAFF
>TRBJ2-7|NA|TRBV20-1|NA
TGCAGTGCAGAAAGCGGAGAGGGGTCCTACGAGCAGTACTTC
CSAESGEGSYEQYF
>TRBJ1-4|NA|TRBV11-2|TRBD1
TGTGCCAGCAGCTTAGGGTACACCGGGACAGAACTACTGTTTTTT
CASSLGYTGTELLFF
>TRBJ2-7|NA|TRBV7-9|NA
TGTGCCAGCAGCTTAGCCGGTAACTTGCAGTACTTC
CASSLAGNLQYF
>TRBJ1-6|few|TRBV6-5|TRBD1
TGTGCCAGCAGTCCCGGGACAGGGAGCGGTTCACCCCTCCACTTT
CASSPGTGSGSPLHF
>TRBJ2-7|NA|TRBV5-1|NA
TGCGCCAGCAGCTTGGTTGAGGGGACACGCCGCAAGTACTTC
CASSLVEGTRRKYF
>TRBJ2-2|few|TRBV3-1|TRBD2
TGTGCCAGCAGCCAACTTAGCGGGGACACCGGGGAGCTGTTTTTT
CASSQLSGDTGELFF
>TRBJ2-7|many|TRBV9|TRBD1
TGTGCCAGCAGCCCCAGGGGGCGACAAGAGCAGTACTTC
CASSPRGRQEQYF
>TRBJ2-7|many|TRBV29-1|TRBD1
TGCAGCGTTCGGGACAGGGGGCGCCCCTACGAGCAGTACTTC
CSVRDRGRPYEQYF
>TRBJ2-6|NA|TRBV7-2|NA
TGTGCCAGCACCCTGTGGGTGGAGGGCTCTGGGGCCAACGTCCTGACTTTC
CASTLWVEGSGANVLTF
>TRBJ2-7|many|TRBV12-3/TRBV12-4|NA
TGTGCCAGCAGCCGCACGATTTACGAGCAGTACTTC
CASSRTIYEQYF
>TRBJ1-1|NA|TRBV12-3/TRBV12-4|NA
TGTGCCAGCAGTTTAGAAGAGCACACTGAAGCTTTCTTT
CASSLEEHTEAFF
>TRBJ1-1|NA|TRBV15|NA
TGTGCCACCAGCAGCCAAGATAATCGACGGAACACTGAAGCTTTCTTT
CATSSQDNRRNTEAFF
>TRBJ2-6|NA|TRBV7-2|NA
TGTGCCAGCAGCTTAACTTCGGGGTCTGGGGCCAACGTCCTGACTTTC
CASSLTSGSGANVLTF
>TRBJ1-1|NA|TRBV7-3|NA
TGTGCCAGCAGCTTTTCGTTCCTCGTGGCCGGGGTCCCTGACACTGAAGCTTTCTTT
CASSFSFLVAGVPDTEAFF
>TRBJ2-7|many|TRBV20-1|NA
TGCAGTGCTAGGGGAACTAGTTCCGAGCAGTACTTC
CSARGTSSEQYF